This TCR beta chain stems from a study of T cells in Graves' hyperthyroidism and ophthalmopathy. General study findings and limits: Stable hyperthyroidism was told apart from ophthalmopathy by a model built on 13 V-J features. Most clonotypes expanded in thyroid above 0.001 were likewise present in blood.

V was clipped by 6 bases and J by 4 bases; unmatched bases: 14. The V gene's germline CDR1 is MDHEN and CDR2 SYDVKM. This CDR3 is built from 16 residues. A word on this clonotype: Its antigen is undetermined.

The patients, who ranged from 18 to 65 in age, presented with newly diagnosed hyperthyroidism lasting under 2 months. Investigators excluded patients with uncontrolled infection, other autoimmune disease, pregnancy or lactation. It was RNA transcripts that yielded the amplified TCR beta CDR3 regions. The HTBI primer set was used in a first-round RT-PCR of the TCR CDR3. TCRdb reanalysed the multiplex PCR reads using MiXCR and keeps one entry per CDR3 protein. The data hold around 400,000 distinct CDR3 sequences, with approximately 25% observed a single time. What was sequenced was blood. This chain uses TRBV28 with TRBJ2-5; 7 bases are shared with TRBD2. The TCR sequence derives from a man aged 50 or older with Graves' hyperthyroidism. The CDR3 protein is CASRPPTAGVVETQYF. The CDR3 DNA follows: TGTGCCAGCAGACCGCCCACGGCGGGAGTGGTAGAGACCCAGTACTTC.